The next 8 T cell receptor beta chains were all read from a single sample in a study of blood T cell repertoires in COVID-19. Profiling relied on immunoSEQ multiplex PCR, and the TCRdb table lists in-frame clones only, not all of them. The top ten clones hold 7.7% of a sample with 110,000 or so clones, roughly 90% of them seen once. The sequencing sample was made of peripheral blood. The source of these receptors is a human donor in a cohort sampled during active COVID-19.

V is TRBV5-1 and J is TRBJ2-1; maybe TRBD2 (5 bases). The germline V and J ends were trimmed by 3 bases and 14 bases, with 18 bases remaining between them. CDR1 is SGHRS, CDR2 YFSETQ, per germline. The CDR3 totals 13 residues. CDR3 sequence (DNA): TGCGCCAGCAGCTCCACAACTAGTTTCGGCGAGTTCTTC. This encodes CASSSTTSFGEFF.

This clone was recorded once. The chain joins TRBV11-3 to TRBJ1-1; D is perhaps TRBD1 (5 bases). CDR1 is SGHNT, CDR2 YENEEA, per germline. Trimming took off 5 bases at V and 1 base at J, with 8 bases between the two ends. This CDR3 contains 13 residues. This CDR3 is CASSAGRNTEAFF. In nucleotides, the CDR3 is TGTGCCAGCAGCGCGGGACGGAACACTGAAGCTTTCTTT.

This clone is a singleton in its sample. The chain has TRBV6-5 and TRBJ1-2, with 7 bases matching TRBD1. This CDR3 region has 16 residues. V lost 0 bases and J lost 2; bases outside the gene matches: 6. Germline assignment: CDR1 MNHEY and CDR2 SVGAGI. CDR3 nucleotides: TGTGCCAGCAGTTACTCCAGACAGGGACCGAACTATGGCTACACCTTC. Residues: CASSYSRQGPNYGYTF.

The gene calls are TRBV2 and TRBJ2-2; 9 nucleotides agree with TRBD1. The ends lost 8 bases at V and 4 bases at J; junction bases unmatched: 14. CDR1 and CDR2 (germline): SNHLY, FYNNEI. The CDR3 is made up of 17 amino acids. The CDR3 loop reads CASLERTGEVGTGELFF. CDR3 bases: TGTGCCAGCTTGGAAAGGACAGGGGAAGTTGGCACCGGGGAGCTGTTTTTT.

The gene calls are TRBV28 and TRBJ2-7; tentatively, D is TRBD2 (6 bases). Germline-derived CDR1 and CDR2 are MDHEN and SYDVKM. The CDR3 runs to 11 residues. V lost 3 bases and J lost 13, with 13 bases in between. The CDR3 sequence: CASSFGLARYF. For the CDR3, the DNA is TGTGCCAGCAGTTTTGGTCTAGCGAGATACTTC.

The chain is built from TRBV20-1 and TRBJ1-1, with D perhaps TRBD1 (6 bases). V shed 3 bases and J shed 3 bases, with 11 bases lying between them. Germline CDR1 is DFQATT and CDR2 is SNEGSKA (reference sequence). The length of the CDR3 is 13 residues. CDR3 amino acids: CSASGQTHTEAFF. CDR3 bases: TGCAGTGCTAGTGGACAGACCCACACTGAAGCTTTCTTT.

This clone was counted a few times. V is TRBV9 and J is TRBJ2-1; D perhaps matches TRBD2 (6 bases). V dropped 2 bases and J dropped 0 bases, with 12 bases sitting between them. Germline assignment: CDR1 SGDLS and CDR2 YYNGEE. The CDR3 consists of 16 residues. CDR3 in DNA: TGTGCCAGCAGCGTGGGTTTAGCGGACTCCTACAATGAGCAGTTCTTC. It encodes CASSVGLADSYNEQFF.

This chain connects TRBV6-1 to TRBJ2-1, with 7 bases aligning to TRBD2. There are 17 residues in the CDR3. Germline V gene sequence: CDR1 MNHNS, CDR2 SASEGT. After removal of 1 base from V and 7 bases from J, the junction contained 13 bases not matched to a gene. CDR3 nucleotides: TGTGCCAGCAGTGAAGATATTTTGCGGGGGTGGGGAAATGAGCAGTTCTTC. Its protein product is CASSEDILRGWGNEQFF.